The table lists the clone carrying this TCR beta chain with a count of one. Its antigen is currently unknown. This record belongs to a study of cytomegalovirus exposure and HLA in healthy donors. Findings and caveats of the study: In vitro, three CMV-associated chains proved specific for CMV antigens.

Data came from immunoSEQ multiplex PCR; TCRdb stores just in-frame clones and leaves some out. The sample comprises some 240,000 clones, more than 75% of which are singletons, and roughly 1.2% rests with the top ten. Germline CDR1 is SEHNR and CDR2 is FQNEAQ (reference sequence). CDR3 length: 14 residues. The junction had 5 bases not matched to a gene; V was cut back by 3 bases and J by 3 bases. This chain connects TRBV7-9 to TRBJ2-7, with 7 nucleotides matching TRBD2. The sequence derives from a woman aged 30 to 39 in good health and CMV-seropositive. The sequencing input was PBMCs. CDR3 DNA sequence: TGTGCCAGCAGCTTGGGGGGGGGTAGCTACGAGCAGTACTTC. It yields the protein CASSLGGGSYEQYF.